Following are 18 T cell receptor beta chains from one sample sequenced in a study of T cells in Graves' hyperthyroidism and ophthalmopathy. TCR beta CDR3 region amplification was performed from RNA transcripts. When the TCR CDR3 underwent first-round RT-PCR, the HTBI primer set was used. TCRdb reanalysed the multiplex PCR reads using MiXCR and keeps one entry per CDR3 protein. The data hold some 150,000 distinct CDR3 sequences, with less than 25% observed a single time. The specimen sequenced was blood. The receptors originated from a woman aged 50 to 60 with Graves' hyperthyroidism that later progressed to Graves' ophthalmopathy.

This clonotype was counted at least ten times. The chain joins TRBV6-1 to TRBJ1-1; D remains unclear. The CDR3 extends over 13 amino acids. Germline V gene sequence: CDR1 MNHNS, CDR2 SASEGT. V was pared by 4 bases and J by 4 bases, with 10 bases between. The CDR3 DNA reads as TGTGCCAGCAGTGTGGGGATCGGCACTGAAGCTTTCTTT. Translating gives CASSVGIGTEAFF.

This clonotype was observed at least ten times. The V call is TRBV5-1, the J call TRBJ2-2; the D is unclear. The CDR3 has 10 residues. Germline V gene data show CDR1 as SGHRS and CDR2 as YFSETQ. The CDR3 region has the DNA TGCGCTCGAAGGCCCGGGGAGCTGTTTTTT. Its translation: CARRPGELFF. Complete variable domain (other parts from reference TRBV5-1 and TRBJ2-2): KAGVTQTPRYLIKTRGQQVTLSCSPISGHRSVSWYQQTPGQGLQFLFEYFSETQRNKGNFPGRFSGRQFSNSRSEMNVSTLELGDSALYLCARRPGELFFGEGSRLTVL.

The sample holds many counts of this clonotype. The chain employs TRBV7-3 and TRBJ2-2; 8 bases are shared with TRBD1. The CDR3 length is 14 residues. CDR1 is SGHTA and CDR2 is FQGTGA in the germline V gene. With V trimmed by 8 bases and J by 1 base, 3 bases remained unmatched. CDR3 loop: CASGRGRNTGELFF. CDR3 nucleotides: TGTGCCAGCGGCAGGGGGCGGAACACCGGGGAGCTGTTTTTT.

V usage is TRBV5-1 and J usage is TRBJ1-2, with 11 bases that match TRBD1. Per germline, CDR1 SGHRS and CDR2 YFSETQ. The CDR3 covers 15 residues. With V trimmed by 4 bases and J by 4 bases, 6 bases remained unmatched. The CDR3, as DNA: TGCGCCAGCAGCGTTTCCGGGACAGGGGGCTATGGCTACACCTTC. Translating it yields CASSVSGTGGYGYTF. The full variable domain, completed using reference TRBV5-1 and TRBJ1-2, is KAGVTQTPRYLIKTRGQQVTLSCSPISGHRSVSWYQQTPGQGLQFLFEYFSETQRNKGNFPGRFSGRQFSNSRSEMNVSTLELGDSALYLCASSVSGTGGYGYTFGSGTRLTVV.

This clonotype was picked up a small number of times. V usage is TRBV3-1 and J usage is TRBJ2-1, with 8 bases identical to TRBD2. The V segment lost 1 base and the J segment 4 bases; nucleotides outside the gene matches: 3. In germline, CDR1 is LGHDT, CDR2 YNNKEL (reference sequence). The CDR3 loop spans 15 amino acids. CDR3 sequence: CASSQGLAIYNEQFF. CDR3 DNA sequence: TGTGCCAGCAGCCAAGGACTAGCGATTTACAATGAGCAGTTCTTC.

Many counts were recorded for this clonotype. The J gene is TRBJ2-7, the V gene TRBV20-1, with TRBD2 matching over 10 bases. V shed 6 bases, J shed 3 bases, and the junction held 8 bases outside the gene matches. This CDR3 contains 14 residues. Germline V CDR1 and CDR2: DFQATT, SNEGSKA (reference sequence). The CDR3: CSAPTASGGYEQYF. The CDR3 DNA reads as TGCAGTGCCCCGACAGCTAGCGGGGGCTACGAGCAGTACTTC.

The sample holds one count of this clonotype. This chain links TRBV11-3 with TRBJ2-1; D gene uncertain. This CDR3 is built from 15 residues. Germline-derived CDR1 and CDR2 are SGHNT and YENEEA. Trimming stripped 5 bases from V and 4 bases from J, with 15 bases between. The CDR3 region has the DNA TGTGCCAGCAGCATTTTCGCAACAGAATACAATGAGCAGTTCTTC. Translated: CASSIFATEYNEQFF.

This clonotype appeared a few times. The rearrangement joins TRBV11-2 to TRBJ1-4; 7 positions agree with TRBD1. This CDR3 has 14 residues. Trimming cost V 5 bases and J 4 bases; bases outside gene matches: 4. Germline lookup yields CDR1 SGHAT and CDR2 FQNNGV. The CDR3 protein is CASSRDRVNEKLFF. CDR3 bases: TGTGCCAGCAGCCGGGACAGAGTTAATGAAAAACTGTTTTTT. Full variable domain (rest looked up from reference TRBV11-2 and TRBJ1-4): EAGVAQSPRYKIIEKRQSVAFWCNPISGHATLYWYQQILGQGPKLLIQFQNNGVVDDSQLPKDRFSAERLKGVDSTLKIQPAKLEDSAVYLCASSRDRVNEKLFFGSGTQLSVL.

This clonotype was found a few times. This chain joins TRBV11-3 and TRBJ2-2; D not resolved. The CDR3 is 15 amino acids. The V gene lost 4 bases and the J gene lost 3 bases, with 12 bases spanning the gap. Germline V gene data show CDR1 as SGHNT and CDR2 as YENEEA. CDR3 sequence reads: CASSSPGLDTGELFF. The CDR3 DNA reads TGTGCCAGCAGCTCCCCGGGCCTAGACACCGGGGAGCTGTTTTTT. The variable domain in full, completed from reference TRBV11-3 and TRBJ2-2, reads EAGVVQSPRYKIIEKKQPVAFWCNPISGHNTLYWYLQNLGQGPELLIRYENEEAVDDSQLPKDRFSAERLKGVDSTLKIQPAELGDSAVYLCASSSPGLDTGELFFGEGSRLTVL.

This clonotype was observed at least ten times. The CDR3 nucleotides are TGTGCCAGCAGCCCGCAACTTGGCGGATCCTACGAGCAGTACTTC. It is translated as CASSPQLGGSYEQYF. The chain combines TRBV11-2 with TRBJ2-7; D is undetermined. CDR1 is SGHAT, CDR2 FQNNGV, per germline. Trimming cost V 5 bases and J 1 base, with 15 bases left between them. CDR3 length equals 15 residues.

This clonotype was observed a handful of times. This chain connects TRBV12-3 or TRBV12-4 to TRBJ2-4; perhaps TRBD2 as D (6 bases). The CDR3 extends over 16 amino acids. V was clipped by 2 bases and J by 0 bases, with 11 bases between them. CDR3 sequence: CASSLRSGIAKNIQYF. CDR3 bases: TGTGCCAGCAGTTTACGTAGCGGAATAGCCAAAAACATTCAGTACTTC.

This chain connects TRBV2 to TRBJ2-1; maybe TRBD1 (5 bases). Per germline, CDR1 SNHLY and CDR2 FYNNEI. CDR3 size: 14 residues. With 5 bases removed from V and 11 bases from J, the gap between germline ends came to 19 bases. CDR3 residues: CASSPQGSRSQQFF. CDR3 sequence (DNA): TGTGCCAGCAGTCCCCAGGGCTCGAGGAGCCAGCAGTTCTTC.

This chain uses TRBV29-1 with TRBJ2-7; TRBD2 agrees at 9 bases. The V and J ends lost 5 bases and 6 bases, in that order; junction bases with no gene match: 8. The CDR3 totals 13 residues. CDR1 and CDR2 (germline): SQVTM, ANQGSEA. This CDR3 reads CSVSLAGRSEQYF. CDR3 bases: TGCAGCGTTAGTCTAGCGGGAAGGAGCGAGCAGTACTTC.

This clonotype has more than one count but fewer than ten. The V gene is TRBV10-3, the J gene TRBJ1-6; maybe TRBD1 (5 bases). The V and J ends lost 7 bases and 7 bases respectively, with 11 bases between them. CDR3 length: 13 amino acids. The germline V gene encodes CDR1 ENHRY and CDR2 SYGVKD. The CDR3 is CAITRGANSPLHF. CDR3 nucleotides: TGTGCCATCACCCGAGGGGCCAATTCACCCCTCCACTTT.

This clonotype was seen a few times. The chain couples TRBV3-1 to TRBJ2-1, with 9 bases that match TRBD2. The junction had 16 bases not matched to a gene; V was cut back by 4 bases and J by 0 bases. Looked up from germline, CDR1 is LGHDT and CDR2 is YNNKEL (reference sequence). The CDR3 has 20 amino acids. This chain's CDR3 is CASSPSRGSGRPSSYNEQFF. DNA of the CDR3: TGTGCCAGCAGCCCCTCCCGGGGTAGCGGGAGACCAAGCTCCTACAATGAGCAGTTCTTC.

This clonotype was counted many times. The chain recombines TRBV11-2 with TRBJ1-1; TRBD1 matches 7 bases. The ends lost 5 bases at V and 4 bases at J; junction bases unmatched: 4. The CDR3 extends over 13 amino acids. Germline assignment: CDR1 SGHAT and CDR2 FQNNGV. The CDR3 spells CASSPGGSTEAFF. DNA for the CDR3: TGTGCCAGCAGCCCAGGGGGGAGCACTGAAGCTTTCTTT. The entire variable domain, with the rest obtained from reference TRBV11-2 and TRBJ1-1, is as follows: EAGVAQSPRYKIIEKRQSVAFWCNPISGHATLYWYQQILGQGPKLLIQFQNNGVVDDSQLPKDRFSAERLKGVDSTLKIQPAKLEDSAVYLCASSPGGSTEAFFGQGTRLTVV.

This rearrangement joins TRBV2 to TRBJ2-1, with 7 bases that match TRBD1. CDR3 length: 14 residues. Germline CDR1 and CDR2: SNHLY and FYNNEI. The V gene end was trimmed by 9 bases and the J gene end by 2 bases; junction bases not matched to a gene: 7. Here the CDR3 DNA reads TGTGCCAGTACCGGGACAGCCACCTACAATGAGCAGTTCTTC. This gives the protein CASTGTATYNEQFF.

This clonotype was observed a few times. The rearrangement joins TRBV6-2 or TRBV6-3 to TRBJ2-1; D gene ambiguous. The germline V and J ends were trimmed by 0 bases and 1 base, with 7 bases remaining between them. Germline values: CDR1 MNHEY, CDR2 SVGEGT. The CDR3 runs to 15 residues. CDR3 amino acids: CASSYSQASYNEQFF. The CDR3, as DNA: TGTGCCAGCAGTTACTCCCAAGCTTCCTACAATGAGCAGTTCTTC.